This note documents a single TCR beta chain sequence. The antigen it recognizes is unknown. Base-call qualities are not available, and no considerably larger clone is one nucleotide away. Explained via the paper, the treatment or condition label denotes: roughly 19 received Ad26.COV2.S at low or high dose, single or two shots; 5 received placebo; per-sample allocation not given. For vaccine and placebo recipients, repertoires were sequenced using samples collected on day 63 after the first injection. Between 29 July and 7 August 2020, Cohort 1b enrolled 25 adults aged 18-55 years at one site in Boston, USA. Ad26.COV2.S was a replication-incompetent adenovirus type 26 vector expressing a prefusion-stabilized SARS-CoV-2 spike protein from the original Wuhan strain. TCRbeta CDR3 regions were sequenced with the immunoSEQ Assay. After extraction, genomic DNA underwent amplification by bias-controlled multiplex PCR, followed by high-throughput sequencing. The authors' analysis ran thus. To quantify the absolute abundance of every unique TCRbeta CDR3 region, sequences were collapsed and filtered. T cell fraction was estimated by normalization of TCRbeta template counts to usable DNA, with usable DNA being measured through amplification of reference genes present in all nucleated cells. Repertoire TCRs were annotated as SARS-CoV-2-specific by exact matching of V gene, CDR3 amino acid sequence and J gene to a known reactive TCR set. MIRA supplied the reference SARS-CoV-2 TCR set, which was filtered for enrichment in COVID-19-positive ImmuneCODE repertoires so that public or cross-reactive TCRs were removed. Using the MIRA antigens, annotated TCRs were further analysed by specific ORF or by position within an ORF. Breadth was defined as annotated unique rearrangements over total unique productive rearrangements; depth was the summed frequency of those rearrangements. TCR breadth was compared between groups using two-sided Wilcoxon rank-sum tests. Here the immuneACCESS table is served through TCRdb, limited to in-frame sequences with V and J called. Missing clones are a known gap in these copies; in checked studies unresolved V genes cover under half, and the rest lacks a known reason. The DNA was the basis for D and trimming; V, J and clone size are from that table. The table for this sample lists 300,000 to 400,000 clones; about nine tenths of them were counted only once. Approximately 5.9% of the sample is held by the ten biggest clonotypes.

These data belong to a study of Ad26.COV2.S vaccination and SARS-CoV-2 variants (dated by TCRdb to the early 2020s). Background for the entire study: Vaccine-arm donors were drawn from COV1001, a multicentre, randomized, double-blind, placebo-controlled phase I-IIa trial of Ad26.COV2.S in healthy adults. Trial participants were randomized into five groups of five, in which low-dose or high-dose Ad26.COV2.S was given once or twice, or placebo was given on both occasions. TCRbeta repertoire sequencing served as the tool for gauging how specific and how broad the SARS-CoV-2-reactive T cell receptors were following Ad26.COV2.S vaccination. Dosing of Ad26.COV2.S was intramuscular, at either 5x10^10 or 1x10^11 viral particles, delivered as one shot or as two shots spaced 56 days apart. Blinding of investigators to trial group allocation was maintained during experiments and outcome assessment. A total of 32 samples were included in the TCR-sequenced set, comprising roughly 20 Ad26.COV2.S vaccine recipients, 5 placebo recipients and 8 SARS-CoV-2 convalescent individuals.

Germline trimming amounts to 4 bases on V and 0 bases on J, with 5 as the count of junction bases outside the gene matches. The CDR3, cysteine through phenylalanine, is 17 amino acids long. Just CDR3 DNA is preserved here, 51 bases in frame from base 1. CDR1 and CDR2 are drawn from the germline V gene (reference sequence): LNHDA, SQIVND. Overall results and qualifications from the work: Comparable non-spike TCR breadth was observed between vaccine and placebo recipients, consistent with only spike being contained in the vaccine. The study was not powered for comparison of responses between vaccine doses or regimens. According to the authors, total T cell responses may have been underestimated by the TCR breadth and depth analyses. Ad26.COV2.S recipients had higher spike-specific TCR breadth than placebo recipients (P = 0.0014). After vaccination, substantial breadth of spike-specific CD8+ and CD4+ T cell responses was reported.

Sequenced here: peripheral blood, sampled in a trial of Ad26.COV2.S vaccine versus placebo. The chain joins TRBV19 to TRBJ2-2; 10 central bases correspond to TRBD1. The sequence was obtained from a person between 18 and 59 years old who received the Ad26.COV2.S COVID-19 vaccine or a placebo. The DNA reads as follows: TGTGCCAGTAGTAAACCGGGACAGGGGCCGAACACCGGGGAGCTGTTTTTT. Protein translation: CASSKPGQGPNTGELFF.